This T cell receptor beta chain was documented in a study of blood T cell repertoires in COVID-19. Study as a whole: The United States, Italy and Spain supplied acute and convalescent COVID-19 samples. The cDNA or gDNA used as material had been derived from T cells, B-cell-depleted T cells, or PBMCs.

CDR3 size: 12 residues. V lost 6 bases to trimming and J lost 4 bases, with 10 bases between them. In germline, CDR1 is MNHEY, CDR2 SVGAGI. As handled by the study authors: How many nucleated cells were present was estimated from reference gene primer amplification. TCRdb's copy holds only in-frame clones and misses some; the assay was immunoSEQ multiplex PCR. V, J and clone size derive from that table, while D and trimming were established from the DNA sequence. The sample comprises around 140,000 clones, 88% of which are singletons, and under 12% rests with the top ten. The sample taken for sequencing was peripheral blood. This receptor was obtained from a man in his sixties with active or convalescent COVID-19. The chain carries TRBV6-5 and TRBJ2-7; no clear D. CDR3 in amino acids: CASRPQEYEQYF. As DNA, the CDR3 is TGTGCCAGCAGGCCCCAAGAGTACGAGCAGTACTTC.